This section outlines one T cell receptor beta chain sequence together with its context. These data originate in a study of blood T cell repertoires in COVID-19. At the level of the study: PBMCs, B-cell-depleted T cells, or T cells were the source of the cDNA or gDNA that made up the material.

CDR3 length: 15 residues. The germline gives CDR1 SGDLS, CDR2 YYNGEE. Trimming removed 4 bases from V and 7 bases from J; junction bases left unmatched: 5. Sequencing used immunoSEQ multiplex PCR; TCRdb keeps in-frame clones, though not all of them. The repertoire holds more than 55,000 clones, around 74% seen once, with over 6% in the top ten. Sequences were obtained from peripheral blood. V and J are TRBV9 and TRBJ1-6, with 10 nucleotides matching TRBD1. The sequence derives from a woman aged 50 to 60 with active or convalescent COVID-19. The CDR3 spells CASSLRGQGNSPLHF. CDR3 DNA: TGTGCCAGCAGCCTCCGGGGACAGGGGAATTCACCCCTCCACTTT. The full variable domain, completed using reference TRBV9 and TRBJ1-6, is DSGVTQTPKHLITATGQRVTLRCSPRSGDLSVYWYQQSLDQGLQFLIQYYNGEERAKGNILERFSAQQFPDLHSELNLSSLELGDSALYFCASSLRGQGNSPLHFGNGTRLTVT.